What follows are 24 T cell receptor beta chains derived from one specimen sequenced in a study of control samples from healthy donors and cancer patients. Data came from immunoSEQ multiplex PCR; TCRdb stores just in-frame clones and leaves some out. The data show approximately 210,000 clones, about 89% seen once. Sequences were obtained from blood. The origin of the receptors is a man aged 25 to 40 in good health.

CDR3 protein: CASSLENSYEQYF. The CDR3, as DNA: TGTGCCAGCAGTTTAGAGAACTCCTACGAGCAGTACTTC. The J gene is TRBJ2-7, the V gene TRBV12-3 or TRBV12-4, with no clear D. CDR3 length: 13 residues. Trimming took off 1 base at V and 0 bases at J, with 4 bases between the two ends.

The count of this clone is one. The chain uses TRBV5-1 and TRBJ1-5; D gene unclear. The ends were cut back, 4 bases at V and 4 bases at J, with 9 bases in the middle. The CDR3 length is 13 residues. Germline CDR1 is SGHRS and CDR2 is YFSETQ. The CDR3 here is CASSVTGNQPQHF. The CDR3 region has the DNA TGCGCCAGCAGCGTAACGGGGAATCAGCCCCAGCATTTT.

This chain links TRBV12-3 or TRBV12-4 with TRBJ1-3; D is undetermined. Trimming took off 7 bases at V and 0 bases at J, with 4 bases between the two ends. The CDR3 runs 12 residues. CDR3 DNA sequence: TGTGCCAGCACCCCCTCTGGAAACACCATATATTTT. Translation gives CASTPSGNTIYF.

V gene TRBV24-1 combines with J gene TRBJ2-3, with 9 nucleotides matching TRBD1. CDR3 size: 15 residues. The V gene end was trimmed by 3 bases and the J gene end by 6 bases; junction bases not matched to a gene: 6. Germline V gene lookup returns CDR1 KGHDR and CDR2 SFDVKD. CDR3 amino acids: CATSDPGTGSDTQYF. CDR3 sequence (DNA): TGTGCCACCAGTGATCCCGGGACAGGGTCGGATACGCAGTATTTT.

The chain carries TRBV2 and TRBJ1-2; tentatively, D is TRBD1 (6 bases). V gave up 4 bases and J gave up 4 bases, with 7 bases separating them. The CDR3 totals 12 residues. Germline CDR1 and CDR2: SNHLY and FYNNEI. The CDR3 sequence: CASSGTAYGYTF. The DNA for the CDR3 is TGTGCCAGCAGTGGGACAGCCTATGGCTACACCTTC.

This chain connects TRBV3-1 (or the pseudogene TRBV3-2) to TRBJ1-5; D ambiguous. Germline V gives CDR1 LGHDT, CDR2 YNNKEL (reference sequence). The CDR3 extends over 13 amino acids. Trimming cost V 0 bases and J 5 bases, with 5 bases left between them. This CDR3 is CASSQEMDQPQHF. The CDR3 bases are TGTGCCAGCAGCCAAGAGATGGATCAGCCCCAGCATTTT.

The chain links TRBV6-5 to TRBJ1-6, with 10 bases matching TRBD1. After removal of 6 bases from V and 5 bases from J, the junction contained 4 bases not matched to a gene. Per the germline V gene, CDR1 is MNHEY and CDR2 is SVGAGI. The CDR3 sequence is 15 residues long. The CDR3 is CASREDRGNNSPLHF. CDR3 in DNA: TGTGCCAGCAGAGAGGACAGGGGGAATAATTCACCCCTCCACTTT.

The CDR3 reads CASMEVSGRRNGYTF. Written as DNA, the CDR3 is TGTGCCAGCATGGAAGTGTCCGGGAGAAGAAATGGCTACACCTTC. The rearrangement uses TRBV6-5 and TRBJ1-2; D remains ambiguous. This CDR3 comprises 15 residues. V was clipped by 7 bases and J by 6 bases, with 21 bases between them. Germline V lookup: CDR1 MNHEY, CDR2 SVGAGI.

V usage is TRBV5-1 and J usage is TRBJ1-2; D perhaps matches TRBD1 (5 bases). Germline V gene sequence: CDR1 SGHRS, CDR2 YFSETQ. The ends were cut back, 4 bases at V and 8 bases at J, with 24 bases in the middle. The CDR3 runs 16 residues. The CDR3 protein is CASSEQATGNVGGYTF. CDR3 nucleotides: TGCGCCAGCAGCGAACAGGCTACTGGGAATGTAGGGGGCTACACCTTC.

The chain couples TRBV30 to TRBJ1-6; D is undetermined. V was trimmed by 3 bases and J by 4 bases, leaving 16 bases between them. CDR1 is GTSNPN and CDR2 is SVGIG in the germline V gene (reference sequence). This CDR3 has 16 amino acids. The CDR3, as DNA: TGTGCCTGGAGCCCTGACCACAGTAGTTATAATTCACCCCTCCACTTT. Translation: CAWSPDHSSYNSPLHF.

The CDR3 loop is CASTPGQLSNQPQHF. The CDR3 DNA follows: TGTGCCAGCACCCCAGGACAGTTAAGCAATCAGCCCCAGCATTTT. This chain uses TRBV5-8 with TRBJ1-5; D is perhaps TRBD1 (6 bases). There are 15 residues in the CDR3. CDR1 SGHTS and CDR2 YDEGEE come from the germline V gene. V shed 6 bases and J shed 1 base, with 14 bases lying between them. Full variable domain (outside the CDR3, taken from reference TRBV5-8 and TRBJ1-5): EAGVTQSPTHLIKTRGQQATLRCSPISGHTSVYWYQQALGLGLQFLLWYDEGEERNRGNFPPRFSGRQFPNYSSELNVNALELEDSALYLCASTPGQLSNQPQHFGDGTRLSIL.

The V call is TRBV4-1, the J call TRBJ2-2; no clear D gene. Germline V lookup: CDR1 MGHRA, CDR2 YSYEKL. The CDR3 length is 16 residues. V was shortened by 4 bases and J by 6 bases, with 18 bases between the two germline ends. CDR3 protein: CASSPSLDNQPGELFF. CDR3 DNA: TGCGCCAGCAGCCCTTCCCTTGACAACCAGCCCGGGGAGCTGTTTTTT.

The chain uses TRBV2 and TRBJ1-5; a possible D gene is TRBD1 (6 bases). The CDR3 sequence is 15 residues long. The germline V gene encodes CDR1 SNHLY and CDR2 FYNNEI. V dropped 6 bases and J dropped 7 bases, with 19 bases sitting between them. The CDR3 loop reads CASSPLGQWDQPQHF. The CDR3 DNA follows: TGTGCCAGCAGCCCCCTGGGACAATGGGACCAGCCCCAGCATTTT.

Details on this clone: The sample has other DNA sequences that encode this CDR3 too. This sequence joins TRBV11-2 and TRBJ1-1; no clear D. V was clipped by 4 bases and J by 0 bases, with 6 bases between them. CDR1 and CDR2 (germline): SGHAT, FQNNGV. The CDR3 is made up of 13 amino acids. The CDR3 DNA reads TGTGCCAGCAGCTCGGGCCTGAACACTGAAGCTTTCTTT. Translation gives CASSSGLNTEAFF.

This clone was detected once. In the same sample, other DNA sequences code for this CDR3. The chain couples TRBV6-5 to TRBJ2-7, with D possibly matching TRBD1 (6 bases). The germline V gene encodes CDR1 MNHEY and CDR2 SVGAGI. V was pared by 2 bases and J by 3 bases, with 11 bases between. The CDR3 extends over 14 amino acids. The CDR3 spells CASSYGQGSYEQYF. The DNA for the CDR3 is TGTGCCAGCAGTTACGGGCAGGGGAGCTACGAGCAGTACTTC.

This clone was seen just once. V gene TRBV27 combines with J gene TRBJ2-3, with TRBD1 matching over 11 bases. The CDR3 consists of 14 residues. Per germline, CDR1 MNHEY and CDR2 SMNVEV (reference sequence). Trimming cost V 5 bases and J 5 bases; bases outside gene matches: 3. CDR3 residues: CASSPDRGQDTQYF. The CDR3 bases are TGTGCCAGCAGTCCGGACAGGGGGCAAGATACGCAGTATTTT.

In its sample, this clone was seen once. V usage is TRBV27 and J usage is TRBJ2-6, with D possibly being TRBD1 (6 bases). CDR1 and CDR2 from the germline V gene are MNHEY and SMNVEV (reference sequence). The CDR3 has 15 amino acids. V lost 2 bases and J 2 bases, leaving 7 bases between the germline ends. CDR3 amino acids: CASSLAGAGANVLTF. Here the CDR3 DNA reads TGTGCCAGCAGTTTAGCAGGGGCTGGGGCCAACGTCCTGACTTTC. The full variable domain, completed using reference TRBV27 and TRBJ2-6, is EAQVTQNPRYLITVTGKKLTVTCSQNMNHEYMSWYRQDPGLGLRQIYYSMNVEVTDKGDVPEGYKVSRKEKRNFPLILESPSPNQTSLYFCASSLAGAGANVLTFGAGSRLTVL.

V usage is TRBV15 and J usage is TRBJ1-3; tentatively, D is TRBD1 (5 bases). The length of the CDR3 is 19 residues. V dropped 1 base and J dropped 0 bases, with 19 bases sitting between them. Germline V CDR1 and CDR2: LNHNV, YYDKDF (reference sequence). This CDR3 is CATSRGGVLWESSGNTIYF. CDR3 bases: TGTGCCACCAGCAGAGGAGGGGTTTTATGGGAGAGCTCTGGAAACACCATATATTTT.

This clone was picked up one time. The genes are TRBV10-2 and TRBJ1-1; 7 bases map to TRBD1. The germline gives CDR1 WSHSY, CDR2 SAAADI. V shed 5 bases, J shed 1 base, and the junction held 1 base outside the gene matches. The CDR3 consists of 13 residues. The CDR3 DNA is TGCGCCAGCAGTCGGACAGGGAACACTGAAGCTTTCTTT. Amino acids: CASSRTGNTEAFF.

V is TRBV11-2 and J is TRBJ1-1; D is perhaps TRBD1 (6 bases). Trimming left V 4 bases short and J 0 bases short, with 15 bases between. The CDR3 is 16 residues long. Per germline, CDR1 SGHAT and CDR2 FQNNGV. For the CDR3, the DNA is TGTGCCAGCAGCTCCCGCCTGGGGGGCCTGAACACTGAAGCTTTCTTT. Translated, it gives CASSSRLGGLNTEAFF.

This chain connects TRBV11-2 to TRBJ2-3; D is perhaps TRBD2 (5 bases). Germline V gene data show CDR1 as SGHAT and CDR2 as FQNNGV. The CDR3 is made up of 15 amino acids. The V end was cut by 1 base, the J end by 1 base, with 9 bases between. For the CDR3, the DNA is TGTGCCAGCAGCTTAGTACTAGGAGGCACAGATACGCAGTATTTT. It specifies CASSLVLGGTDTQYF.

CDR3 nucleotide sequence: TGTGCCTGGAGTGCTCCTAATGAAAAACTGTTTTTT. Protein product: CAWSAPNEKLFF. The chain links TRBV30 to TRBJ1-4; D remains unclear. Between the trimmed V and J ends, which lost 1 base and 3 bases, there was a span of 3 bases. CDR1 GTSNPN and CDR2 SVGIG come from the germline V gene (reference sequence). This CDR3 has 12 residues.

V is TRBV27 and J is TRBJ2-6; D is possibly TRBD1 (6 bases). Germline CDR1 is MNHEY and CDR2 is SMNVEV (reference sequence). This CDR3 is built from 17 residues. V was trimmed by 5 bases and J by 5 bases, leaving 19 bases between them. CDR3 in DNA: TGTGCCAGCAGTCCCCGGACAGACCTTTCTAGGGCCAACGTCCTGACTTTC. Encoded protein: CASSPRTDLSRANVLTF.

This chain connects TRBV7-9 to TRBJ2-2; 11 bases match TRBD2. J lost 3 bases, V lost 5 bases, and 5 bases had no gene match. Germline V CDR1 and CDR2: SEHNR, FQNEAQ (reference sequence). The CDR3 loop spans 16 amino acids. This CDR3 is CASSPSSGGYTGELFF. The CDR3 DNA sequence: TGTGCCAGCAGCCCATCTAGCGGGGGGTACACCGGGGAGCTGTTTTTT.